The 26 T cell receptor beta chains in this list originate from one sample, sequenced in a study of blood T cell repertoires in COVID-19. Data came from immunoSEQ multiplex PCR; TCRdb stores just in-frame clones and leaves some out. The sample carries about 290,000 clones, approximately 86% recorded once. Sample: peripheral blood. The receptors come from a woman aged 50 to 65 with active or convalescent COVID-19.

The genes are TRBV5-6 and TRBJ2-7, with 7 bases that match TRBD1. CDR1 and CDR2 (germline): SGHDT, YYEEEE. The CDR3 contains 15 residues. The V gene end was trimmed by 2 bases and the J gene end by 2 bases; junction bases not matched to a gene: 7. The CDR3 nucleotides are TGTGCCAGCAGCTTAAATGGACAGGCCACCTACGAGCAGTACTTC. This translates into CASSLNGQATYEQYF.

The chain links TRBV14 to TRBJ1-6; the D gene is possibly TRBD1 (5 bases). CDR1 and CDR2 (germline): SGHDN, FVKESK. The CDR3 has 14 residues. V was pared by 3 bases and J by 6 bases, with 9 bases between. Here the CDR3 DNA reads TGTGCCAGCAGCCATGTTCAGGGTAATTCACCCCTCCACTTT. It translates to CASSHVQGNSPLHF.

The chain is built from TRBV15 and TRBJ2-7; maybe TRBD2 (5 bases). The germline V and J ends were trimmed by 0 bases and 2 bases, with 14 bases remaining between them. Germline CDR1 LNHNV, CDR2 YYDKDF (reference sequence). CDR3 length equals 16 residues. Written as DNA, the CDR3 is TGTGCCACCAGCAGAGATCGGGTTGTGGGAGCCTACGAGCAGTACTTC. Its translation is CATSRDRVVGAYEQYF.

CDR3 DNA: TGTGCTAGTGGTTTGGAGCTCTCAGGTTACCATGCAACTAATGAAAAACTGTTTTTT. It is translated as CASGLELSGYHATNEKLFF. The rearrangement joins TRBV12-5 to TRBJ1-4, with no clear D. V was trimmed by 1 base and J by 0 bases, leaving 18 bases between them. This CDR3 has 19 residues. The V gene's germline CDR1 is LGHNT and CDR2 FRNRAP.

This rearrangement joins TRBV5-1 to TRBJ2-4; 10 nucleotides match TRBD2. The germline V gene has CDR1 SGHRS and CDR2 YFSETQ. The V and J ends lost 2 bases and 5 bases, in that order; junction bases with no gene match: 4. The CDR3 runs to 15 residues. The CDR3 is CASSFYLAGENIQYF. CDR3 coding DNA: TGCGCCAGCAGCTTTTACCTAGCGGGAGAAAACATTCAGTACTTC. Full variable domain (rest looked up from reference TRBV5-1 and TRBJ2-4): KAGVTQTPRYLIKTRGQQVTLSCSPISGHRSVSWYQQTPGQGLQFLFEYFSETQRNKGNFPGRFSGRQFSNSRSEMNVSTLELGDSALYLCASSFYLAGENIQYFGAGTRLSVL.

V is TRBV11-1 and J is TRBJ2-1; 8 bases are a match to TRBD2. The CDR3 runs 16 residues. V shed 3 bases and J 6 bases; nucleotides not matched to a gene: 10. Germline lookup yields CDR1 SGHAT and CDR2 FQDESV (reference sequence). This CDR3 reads CASSFAAGAGRNEQFF. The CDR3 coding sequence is TGTGCCAGCAGCTTTGCAGCGGGAGCGGGGCGCAATGAGCAGTTCTTC.

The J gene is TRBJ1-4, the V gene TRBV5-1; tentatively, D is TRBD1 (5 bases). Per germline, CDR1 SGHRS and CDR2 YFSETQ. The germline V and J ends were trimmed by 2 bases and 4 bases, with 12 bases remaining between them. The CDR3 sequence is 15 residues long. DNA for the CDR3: TGCGCCAGCAGCTTTGGGGCCCCTATTAATGAAAAACTGTTTTTT. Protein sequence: CASSFGAPINEKLFF.

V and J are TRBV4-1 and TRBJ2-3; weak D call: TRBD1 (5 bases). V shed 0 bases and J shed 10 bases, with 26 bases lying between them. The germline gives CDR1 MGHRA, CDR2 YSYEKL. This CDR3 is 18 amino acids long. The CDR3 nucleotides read TGCGCCAGCAGCCAAGAAACGATGACAGTACGCTCTTTTGAAGCGCAGTATTTT. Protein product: CASSQETMTVRSFEAQYF.

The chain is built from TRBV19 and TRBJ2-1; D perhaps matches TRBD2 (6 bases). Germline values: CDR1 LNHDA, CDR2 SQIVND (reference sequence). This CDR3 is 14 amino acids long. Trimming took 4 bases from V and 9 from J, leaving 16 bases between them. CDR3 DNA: TGTGCCAGTAGTAGACTAGGAAGGTACGGTGAGCAGTTCTTC. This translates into CASSRLGRYGEQFF. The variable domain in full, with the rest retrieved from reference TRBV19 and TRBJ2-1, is DGGITQSPKYLFRKEGQNVTLSCEQNLNHDAMYWYRQDPGQGLRLIYYSQIVNDFQKGDIAEGYSVSREKKESFPLTVTSAQKNPTAFYLCASSRLGRYGEQFFGPGTRLTVL.

The CDR3 DNA reads as TGTGCCAGCAGCCCAACAGGGGGCTGGGAGACCCAGTACTTC. Amino acids: CASSPTGGWETQYF. V usage is TRBV5-4 and J usage is TRBJ2-5; 9 bases match TRBD1. V lost 4 bases and J lost 5; bases outside the gene matches: 6. CDR1 SGHNT and CDR2 YYREEE come from the germline V gene (reference sequence). This CDR3 comprises 14 residues.

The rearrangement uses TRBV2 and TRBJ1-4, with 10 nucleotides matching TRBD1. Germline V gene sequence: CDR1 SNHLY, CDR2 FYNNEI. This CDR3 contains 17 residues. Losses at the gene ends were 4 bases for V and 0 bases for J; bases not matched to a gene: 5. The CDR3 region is CASSGQGAWATNEKLFF. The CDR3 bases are TGTGCCAGCAGTGGACAGGGGGCATGGGCAACTAATGAAAAACTGTTTTTT.

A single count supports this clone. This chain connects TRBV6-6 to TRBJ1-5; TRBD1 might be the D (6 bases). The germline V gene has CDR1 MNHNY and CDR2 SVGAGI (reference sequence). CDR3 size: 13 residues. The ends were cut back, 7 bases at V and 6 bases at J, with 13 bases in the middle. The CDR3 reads CASNTQGGQPQHF. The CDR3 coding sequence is TGTGCCAGCAACACACAGGGTGGTCAGCCCCAGCATTTT.

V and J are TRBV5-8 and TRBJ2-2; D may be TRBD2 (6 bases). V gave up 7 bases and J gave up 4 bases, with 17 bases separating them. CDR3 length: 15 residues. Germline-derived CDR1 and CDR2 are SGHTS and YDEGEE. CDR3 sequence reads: CASRPRERFTGELFF. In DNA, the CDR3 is TGTGCCAGCCGCCCACGGGAGAGGTTCACCGGGGAGCTGTTTTTT. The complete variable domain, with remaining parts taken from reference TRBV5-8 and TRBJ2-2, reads EAGVTQSPTHLIKTRGQQATLRCSPISGHTSVYWYQQALGLGLQFLLWYDEGEERNRGNFPPRFSGRQFPNYSSELNVNALELEDSALYLCASRPRERFTGELFFGEGSRLTVL.

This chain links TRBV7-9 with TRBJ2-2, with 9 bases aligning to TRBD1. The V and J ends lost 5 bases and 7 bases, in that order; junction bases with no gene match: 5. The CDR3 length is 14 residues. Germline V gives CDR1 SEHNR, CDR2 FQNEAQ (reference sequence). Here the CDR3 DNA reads TGTGCCAGCAGCCGGGACAGGGAGGTCGGGGAGCTGTTTTTT. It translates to CASSRDREVGELFF.

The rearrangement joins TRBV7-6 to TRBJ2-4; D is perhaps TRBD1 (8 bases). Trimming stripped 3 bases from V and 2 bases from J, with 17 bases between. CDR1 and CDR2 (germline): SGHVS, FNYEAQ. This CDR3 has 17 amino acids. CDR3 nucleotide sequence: TGTGCCAGCAGCTTTCCGACAGGGGAGGGGACCAAAAACATTCAGTACTTC. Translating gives CASSFPTGEGTKNIQYF.

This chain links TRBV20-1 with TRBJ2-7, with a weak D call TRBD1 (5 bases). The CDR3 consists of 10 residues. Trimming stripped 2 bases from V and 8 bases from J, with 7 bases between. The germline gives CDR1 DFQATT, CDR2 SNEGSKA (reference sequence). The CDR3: CSARKGQQYF. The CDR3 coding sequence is TGCAGTGCTAGAAAGGGGCAGCAGTACTTC.

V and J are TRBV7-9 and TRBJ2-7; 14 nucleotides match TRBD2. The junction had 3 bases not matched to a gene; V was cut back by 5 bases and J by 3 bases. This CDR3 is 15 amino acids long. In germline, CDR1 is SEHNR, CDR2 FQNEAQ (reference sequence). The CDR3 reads CASSTGTSGSYEQYF. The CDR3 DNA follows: TGTGCCAGCAGCACCGGGACTAGCGGGAGCTACGAGCAGTACTTC. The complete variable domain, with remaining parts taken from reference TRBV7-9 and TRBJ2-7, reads DTGVSQNPRHKITKRGQNVTFRCDPISEHNRLYWYRQTLGQGPEFLTYFQNEAQLEKSRLLSDRFSAERPKGSFSTLEIQRTEQGDSAMYLCASSTGTSGSYEQYFGPGTRLTVT.

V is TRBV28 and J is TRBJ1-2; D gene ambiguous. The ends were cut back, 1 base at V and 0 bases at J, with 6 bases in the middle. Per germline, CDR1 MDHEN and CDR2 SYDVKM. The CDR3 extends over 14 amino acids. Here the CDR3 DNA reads TGTGCCAGCAGTTTATCCCAGTCTAACTATGGCTACACCTTC. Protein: CASSLSQSNYGYTF.

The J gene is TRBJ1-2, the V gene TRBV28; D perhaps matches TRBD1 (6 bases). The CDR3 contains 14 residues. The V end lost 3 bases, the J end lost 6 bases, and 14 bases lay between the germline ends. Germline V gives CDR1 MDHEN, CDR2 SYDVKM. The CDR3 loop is CASSLEGGVNGYTF. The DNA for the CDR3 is TGTGCCAGCAGTTTGGAAGGGGGAGTGAATGGCTACACCTTC.

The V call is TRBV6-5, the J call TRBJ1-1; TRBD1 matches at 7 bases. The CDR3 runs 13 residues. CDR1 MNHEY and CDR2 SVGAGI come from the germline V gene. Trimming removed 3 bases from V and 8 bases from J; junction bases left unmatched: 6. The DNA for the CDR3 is TGTGCCAGCAGTTATACCGGGACAGTGGAAGCTTTCTTT. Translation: CASSYTGTVEAFF.

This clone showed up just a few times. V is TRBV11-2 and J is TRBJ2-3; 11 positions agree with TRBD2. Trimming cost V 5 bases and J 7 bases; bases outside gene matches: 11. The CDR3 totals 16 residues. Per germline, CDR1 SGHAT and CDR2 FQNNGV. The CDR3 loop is CASSNLAGGEPNTQYF. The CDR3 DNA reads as TGTGCCAGCAGCAACTTAGCGGGAGGGGAGCCGAATACGCAGTATTTT.

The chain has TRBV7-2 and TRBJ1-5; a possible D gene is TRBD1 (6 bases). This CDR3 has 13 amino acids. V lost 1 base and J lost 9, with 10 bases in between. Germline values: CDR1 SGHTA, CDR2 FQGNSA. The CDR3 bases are TGTGCCAGCAGCTTAGAGGGGGGGCGGCCCCAGCATTTT. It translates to CASSLEGGRPQHF. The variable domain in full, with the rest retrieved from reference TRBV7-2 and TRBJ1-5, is GAGVSQSPSNKVTEKGKDVELRCDPISGHTALYWYRQSLGQGLEFLIYFQGNSAPDKSGLPSDRFSAERTGGSVSTLTIQRTQQEDSAVYLCASSLEGGRPQHFGDGTRLSIL.

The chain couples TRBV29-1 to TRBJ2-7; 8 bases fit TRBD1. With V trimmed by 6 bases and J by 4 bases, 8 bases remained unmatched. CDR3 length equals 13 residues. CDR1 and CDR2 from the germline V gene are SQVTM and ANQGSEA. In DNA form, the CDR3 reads TGCAGCGTCCGGACAGGGAGGAAGTACGAGCAGTACTTC. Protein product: CSVRTGRKYEQYF.

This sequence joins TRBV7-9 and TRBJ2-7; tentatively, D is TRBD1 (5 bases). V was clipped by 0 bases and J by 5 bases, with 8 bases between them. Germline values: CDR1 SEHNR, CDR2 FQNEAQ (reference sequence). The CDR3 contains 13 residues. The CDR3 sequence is CASSLAQGHEQYF. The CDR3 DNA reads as TGTGCCAGCAGCTTAGCGCAGGGCCACGAGCAGTACTTC.

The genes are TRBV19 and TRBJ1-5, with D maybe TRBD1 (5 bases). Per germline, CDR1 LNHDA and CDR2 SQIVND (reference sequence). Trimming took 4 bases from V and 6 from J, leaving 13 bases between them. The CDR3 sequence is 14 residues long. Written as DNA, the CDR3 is TGTGCCAGTAGTACCAGGGTTAGGGGTCAGCCCCAGCATTTT. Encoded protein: CASSTRVRGQPQHF.

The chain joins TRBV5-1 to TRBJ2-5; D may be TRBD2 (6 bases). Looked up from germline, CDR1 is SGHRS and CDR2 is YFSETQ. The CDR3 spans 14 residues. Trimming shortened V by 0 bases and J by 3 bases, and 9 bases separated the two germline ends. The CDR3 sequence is CASSLAASEETQYF. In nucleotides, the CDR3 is TGCGCCAGCAGCTTGGCAGCTAGCGAAGAGACCCAGTACTTC. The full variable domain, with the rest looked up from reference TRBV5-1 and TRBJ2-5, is KAGVTQTPRYLIKTRGQQVTLSCSPISGHRSVSWYQQTPGQGLQFLFEYFSETQRNKGNFPGRFSGRQFSNSRSEMNVSTLELGDSALYLCASSLAASEETQYFGPGTRLLVL.